This T cell receptor (beta chain) was documented in a study of cytomegalovirus exposure and HLA in healthy donors. V lost 1 base, J lost 0 bases, and 10 bases lay in between. The CDR3 runs 16 residues. CDR1 KGHSH and CDR2 LQKENI come from the germline V gene. PCR amplification relied on 60 Vbeta primers (plus 13 Jbeta primers). The protocol was immunoSEQ multiplex PCR, while the TCRdb copy is restricted to in-frame clones and leaves out a portion. The repertoire holds more than 80,000 clones, with under 80% as singletons. Despite likely unrecorded immune exposures, the donors were nominally healthy at the time of sampling.

Material: PBMCs. The origin of this receptor is a human donor in good health. The chain couples TRBV18 to TRBJ1-3; D uncertain. CDR3 residues: CASSPLQKYSGNTIYF. The DNA of the CDR3 is TGTGCCAGCTCACCACTACAGAAGTACTCTGGAAACACCATATATTTT.